The clone carrying this T cell receptor beta chain was counted a few times. Antigen: not known. Germline V gene lookup returns CDR1 LGHNT and CDR2 FRNRAP. The CDR3 covers 13 residues. V shed 1 base and J 4 bases; nucleotides not matched to a gene: 0. Using immunoSEQ multiplex PCR, the repertoire was profiled, and TCRdb retains in-frame clones only, with some absent. The sample shows around 140,000 clones, approximately 88% of them seen only once. This sample stems from a study of T cell responses to AZD1222 COVID-19 vaccine. Study-level findings and limits: Regions 160-218 and 743-854 dominated among vaccine-associated CD4 TCRs spanning spike. Only after the peak T cell response were repertoires sampled. Seropositive status at baseline applied to only six AZD1222 recipients.

The sequenced sample was peripheral blood, obtained 28 days after the second dose of the MenACWY control vaccine. The receptor was derived from an adult who received the MenACWY meningococcal vaccine as a control. The chain links TRBV12-5 to TRBJ1-2; 7 positions match TRBD1. The CDR3: CASGLAGGYGYTF. For the CDR3, the DNA is TGTGCTAGTGGTTTGGCAGGGGGCTATGGCTACACCTTC.